This entry lists 24 T cell receptor beta chains sequenced from one sample in a study of blood T cell repertoires in COVID-19. The protocol was immunoSEQ multiplex PCR, while the TCRdb copy is restricted to in-frame clones and leaves out a portion. In the table there are 32,000 or so clones, 88% of which are singletons. The material sequenced was peripheral blood. These receptors were collected from a human donor in a cohort sampled during active COVID-19.

This rearrangement joins TRBV5-1 to TRBJ1-1, with D tentatively TRBD1 (5 bases). This CDR3 is built from 14 residues. V was clipped by 0 bases and J by 5 bases, with 11 bases between them. Germline V gene data show CDR1 as SGHRS and CDR2 as YFSETQ. This CDR3 reads CASSLGAGKTEAFF. CDR3 sequence (DNA): TGCGCCAGCAGCTTGGGTGCAGGGAAGACTGAAGCTTTCTTT. Full variable domain (missing parts from reference TRBV5-1 and TRBJ1-1): KAGVTQTPRYLIKTRGQQVTLSCSPISGHRSVSWYQQTPGQGLQFLFEYFSETQRNKGNFPGRFSGRQFSNSRSEMNVSTLELGDSALYLCASSLGAGKTEAFFGQGTRLTVV.

The V gene is TRBV7-8, the J gene TRBJ1-4; TRBD1 matches at 8 bases. Trimming cost V 4 bases and J 7 bases; bases outside gene matches: 11. CDR3 length: 16 residues. CDR1 is SGHVS, CDR2 FQNEAQ, per germline. The CDR3 DNA reads TGTGCCAGCAGCTCGACTCCCGGGACAGGATTTGAAAAACTGTTTTTT. It yields the protein CASSSTPGTGFEKLFF.

This clone appeared once. The chain links TRBV11-2 to TRBJ2-2; 8 bases are a match to TRBD1. From germline, CDR1 is SGHAT and CDR2 FQNNGV. There are 16 residues in the CDR3. V lost 2 bases, J lost 7 bases, and 9 bases stayed unmatched. The CDR3 nucleotides read TGTGCCAGCAGCTTATTTTTCAGGGGGCGGAGCGGGGAGCTGTTTTTT. This codes for CASSLFFRGRSGELFF.

The V call is TRBV7-6, the J call TRBJ2-2; 7 bases map to TRBD2. This CDR3 is built from 14 residues. The trim removed 8 bases at V and 2 bases at J, leaving 5 bases unmatched. The germline CDR1 and CDR2 sequences are SGHVS and FNYEAQ. DNA of the CDR3: TGTGCCAGCGGCCTAGCGGCCAACACCGGGGAGCTGTTTTTT. Residues: CASGLAANTGELFF.

V usage is TRBV7-6 and J usage is TRBJ2-1; TRBD2 agrees at 13 bases. This CDR3 comprises 16 residues. J was trimmed by 4 bases and V by 5 bases; bases with no gene match: 5. In germline, CDR1 is SGHVS, CDR2 FNYEAQ. Here the CDR3 reads CASSPRTSGGYNEQFF. In DNA, the CDR3 is TGTGCCAGCAGCCCACGGACTAGCGGGGGATACAATGAGCAGTTCTTC.

The V and J genes are TRBV18 and TRBJ1-3; no definite D call. This CDR3 has 17 amino acids. CDR1 and CDR2 (germline): KGHSH, LQKENI. The V end lost 1 base, the J end lost 0 bases, and 13 bases lay between the germline ends. CDR3 residues: CASSPRQTVNSGNTIYF. In nucleotides, the CDR3 is TGTGCCAGCTCACCACGGCAGACTGTTAACTCTGGAAACACCATATATTTT.

The V and J genes are TRBV3-1 (or the pseudogene TRBV3-2) and TRBJ2-1, with D perhaps matching TRBD2 (6 bases). The CDR3 length is 14 residues. Germline CDR1 is LGHDT and CDR2 is YNNKEL (reference sequence). Between the trimmed V and J ends, which lost 8 bases and 6 bases, there was a span of 17 bases. CDR3 in amino acids: CASGLRMGGNEQFF. CDR3 in DNA: TGTGCCAGCGGGCTGAGGATGGGGGGCAATGAGCAGTTCTTC.

The chain is built from TRBV5-1 and TRBJ1-3; 9 bases match TRBD1. The V gene end was trimmed by 4 bases and the J gene end by 2 bases; junction bases not matched to a gene: 7. This CDR3 spans 16 amino acids. Germline CDR1 and CDR2: SGHRS and YFSETQ. The CDR3 is CASSPRGQGPGNTIYF. CDR3 DNA: TGCGCCAGCAGCCCCAGGGGACAGGGACCTGGAAACACCATATATTTT.

The chain combines TRBV27 with TRBJ2-3, with D perhaps matching TRBD2 (5 bases). CDR3 size: 15 residues. The V gene lost 2 bases and the J gene lost 6 bases, with 15 bases spanning the gap. Germline CDR1 MNHEY, CDR2 SMNVEV (reference sequence). The DNA of the CDR3 is TGTGCCAGCAGTTTAAATGGTTTCCCGGGGGATACGCAGTATTTT. This gives the protein CASSLNGFPGDTQYF.

The chain combines TRBV5-4 with TRBJ2-1, with no clear D. Looked up from germline, CDR1 is SGHNT and CDR2 is YYREEE (reference sequence). V was shortened by 4 bases and J by 3 bases, with 11 bases between the two germline ends. The CDR3 has 14 amino acids. CDR3 nucleotides: TGTGCCAGCAGCCCGACCGGAGTCTACAATGAGCAGTTCTTC. Its translation is CASSPTGVYNEQFF.

The genes are TRBV7-9 and TRBJ1-1, with 9 bases fitting TRBD1. Looked up from germline, CDR1 is SEHNR and CDR2 is FQNEAQ (reference sequence). The CDR3 length is 14 residues. J gave up 8 bases and V 1 base, and 5 bases lay outside the gene matches. CDR3 bases: TGTGCCAGCAGCTTAGGGGACAGGGAAGCCGAAGCTTTCTTT. Translation gives CASSLGDREAEAFF.

V usage is TRBV7-2 and J usage is TRBJ2-5; 10 bases agree with TRBD2. The V gene end was trimmed by 0 bases and the J gene end by 6 bases; junction bases not matched to a gene: 4. Per germline, CDR1 SGHTA and CDR2 FQGNSA. The CDR3 length is 15 residues. The CDR3 DNA follows: TGTGCCAGCAGCTTAGCCAGCGGGGGGGAAAAGACCCAGTACTTC. This codes for CASSLASGGEKTQYF. The full variable domain, rest sourced from reference TRBV7-2 and TRBJ2-5, is GAGVSQSPSNKVTEKGKDVELRCDPISGHTALYWYRQSLGQGLEFLIYFQGNSAPDKSGLPSDRFSAERTGGSVSTLTIQRTQQEDSAVYLCASSLASGGEKTQYFGPGTRLLVL.

The chain employs TRBV4-1 and TRBJ1-1; 9 bases map to TRBD1. V shed 3 bases, J shed 10 bases, and the junction held 3 bases outside the gene matches. The CDR3 totals 12 residues. The germline V gene encodes CDR1 MGHRA and CDR2 YSYEKL. The CDR3 is CASSQGQGRAFF. The CDR3 DNA sequence: TGCGCCAGCAGCCAGGGACAGGGTAGAGCTTTCTTT.

J is TRBJ2-2 and V is TRBV7-9, with D hard to call. Germline CDR1 and CDR2: SEHNR and FQNEAQ (reference sequence). The germline V and J ends were trimmed by 5 bases and 7 bases, with 14 bases remaining between them. The length of the CDR3 is 14 residues. DNA of the CDR3: TGTGCCAGCAGCCAGGATCTCGTGGGCGGGGAGCTGTTTTTT. Residues: CASSQDLVGGELFF.

For the CDR3, the DNA is TGCGCCAGCAGCTGGGGGGATTCCTACGAGCAGTACTTC. This gives the protein CASSWGDSYEQYF. V gene TRBV5-1 combines with J gene TRBJ2-7, with a weak D call TRBD2 (6 bases). The CDR3 length is 13 residues. V shed 3 bases and J shed 1 base, with 8 bases lying between them. Germline CDR1 reads SGHRS; CDR2 reads YFSETQ. Looking up the rest from reference TRBV5-1 and TRBJ2-7 gives the full variable domain: KAGVTQTPRYLIKTRGQQVTLSCSPISGHRSVSWYQQTPGQGLQFLFEYFSETQRNKGNFPGRFSGRQFSNSRSEMNVSTLELGDSALYLCASSWGDSYEQYFGPGTRLTVT.

The chain is built from TRBV19 and TRBJ1-4; 9 positions agree with TRBD1. The length of the CDR3 is 17 residues. V lost 3 bases to trimming and J lost 6 bases; unmatched junction nucleotides: 11. Germline loops: CDR1 LNHDA, CDR2 SQIVND (reference sequence). The CDR3 DNA is TGTGCCAGTAGTATTTTCCCAACTTACAGGGGGCATGAAAAACTGTTTTTT. Its translation is CASSIFPTYRGHEKLFF.

The chain is built from TRBV6-2 or TRBV6-3 and TRBJ1-2; no definite D call. This CDR3 has 12 amino acids. Trimming pared 5 bases from V and 4 bases from J, leaving 8 bases between. Germline CDR1 is MNHEY and CDR2 is SVGEGT. In nucleotides, the CDR3 is TGTGCCAGCAGTGTACAGATCTATGGCTACACCTTC. Translating gives CASSVQIYGYTF.

The rearrangement links TRBV12-2 to TRBJ2-3; TRBD1, as called in the table, went unchecked against the DNA. TRBV12-2 is a documented pseudogene. The CDR3 is made up of 16 amino acids. CDR3 bases: TGTGCAAGTCGCTTCTCGCCAGGGGGGAGCACAGATACGCAGTATTTT. Translation gives CASRFSPGGSTDTQYF.

The chain employs TRBV7-8 and TRBJ1-4; unclear D gene. V dropped 6 bases and J dropped 4 bases, with 24 bases sitting between them. The CDR3 extends over 18 amino acids. Germline V gene sequence: CDR1 SGHVS, CDR2 FQNEAQ. The CDR3 sequence is CASSLGLGGGSSNEKLFF. CDR3 nucleotides: TGTGCCAGCAGTCTAGGTCTGGGTGGCGGGAGTAGTAATGAAAAACTGTTTTTT.

This clone was counted only a few times. The rearrangement uses TRBV14 and TRBJ1-2; no clear D gene. Trimming cost V 2 bases and J 5 bases, with 9 bases left between them. In germline, CDR1 is SGHDN, CDR2 FVKESK. The length of the CDR3 is 13 residues. CDR3 residues: CASSQSRQYGYTF. As DNA, the CDR3 is TGTGCCAGCAGCCAATCGCGGCAGTATGGCTACACCTTC.

J is TRBJ2-3 and V is TRBV7-9; 14 bases match TRBD2. Per germline, CDR1 SEHNR and CDR2 FQNEAQ (reference sequence). The V gene end was trimmed by 5 bases and the J gene end by 7 bases; junction bases not matched to a gene: 8. The CDR3 contains 16 residues. CDR3 sequence: CASSGGTSGSSYTQYF. The CDR3 coding sequence is TGTGCCAGCAGCGGAGGGACTAGCGGGAGTTCCTATACGCAGTATTTT.

The chain uses TRBV10-3 and TRBJ2-7, with D hard to call. V gave up 6 bases and J gave up 1 base, with 13 bases separating them. This CDR3 region has 14 residues. Germline lookup yields CDR1 ENHRY and CDR2 SYGVKD. The CDR3 DNA is TGTGCCATCAGGAAGACACTCCTTTCCTACGAGCAGTACTTC. This encodes CAIRKTLLSYEQYF.

The rearrangement joins TRBV13 to TRBJ2-3; 9 bases align to TRBD2. The junction had 12 bases not matched to a gene; V was cut back by 4 bases and J by 1 base. Germline-derived CDR1 and CDR2 are PRHDT and FYEKMQ (reference sequence). This CDR3 spans 18 amino acids. The CDR3 reads CASSSALGAGGRTDTQYF. CDR3 sequence (DNA): TGTGCCAGCAGCTCGGCCCTAGGGGCGGGAGGGCGCACAGATACGCAGTATTTT.

The chain links TRBV2 to TRBJ2-7, with 9 bases that match TRBD1. CDR1 and CDR2 from the germline V gene are SNHLY and FYNNEI. The CDR3 runs 13 residues. The V gene end was trimmed by 11 bases and the J gene end by 2 bases; junction bases not matched to a gene: 7. CDR3 amino acids: CACIRDRAYEQYF. CDR3 DNA: TGTGCCTGTATCCGGGACAGGGCCTACGAGCAGTACTTC.